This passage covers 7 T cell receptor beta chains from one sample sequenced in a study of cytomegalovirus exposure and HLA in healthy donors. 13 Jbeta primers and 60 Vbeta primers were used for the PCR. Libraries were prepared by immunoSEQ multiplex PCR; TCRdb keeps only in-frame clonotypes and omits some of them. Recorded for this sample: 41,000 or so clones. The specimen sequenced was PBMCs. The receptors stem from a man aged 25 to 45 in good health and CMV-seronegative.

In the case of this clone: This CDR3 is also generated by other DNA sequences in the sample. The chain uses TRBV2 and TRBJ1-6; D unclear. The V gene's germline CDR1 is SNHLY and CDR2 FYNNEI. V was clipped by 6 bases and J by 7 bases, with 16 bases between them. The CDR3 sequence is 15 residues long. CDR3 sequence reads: CASRPGISGNSPLHF. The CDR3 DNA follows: TGTGCCAGCAGGCCGGGGATCAGCGGGAATTCACCCCTCCACTTT.

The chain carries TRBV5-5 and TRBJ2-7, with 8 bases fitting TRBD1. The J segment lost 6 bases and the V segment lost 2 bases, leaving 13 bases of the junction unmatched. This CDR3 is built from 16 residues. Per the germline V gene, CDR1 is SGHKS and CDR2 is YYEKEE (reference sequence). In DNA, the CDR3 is TGTGCCAGCAGCTTAGTCGGACAGGGCGGGACGAGCGAGCAGTACTTC. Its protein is CASSLVGQGGTSEQYF.

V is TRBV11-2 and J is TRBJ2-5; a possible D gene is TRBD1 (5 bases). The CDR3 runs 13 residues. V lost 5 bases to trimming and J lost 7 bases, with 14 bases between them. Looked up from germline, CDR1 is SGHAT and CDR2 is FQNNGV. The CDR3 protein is CASSLTAFRTQYF. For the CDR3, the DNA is TGTGCCAGCAGCCTGACAGCTTTCCGGACCCAGTACTTC.

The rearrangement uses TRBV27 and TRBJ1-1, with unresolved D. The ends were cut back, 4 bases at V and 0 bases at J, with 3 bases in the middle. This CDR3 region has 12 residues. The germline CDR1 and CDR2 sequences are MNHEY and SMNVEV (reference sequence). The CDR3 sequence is CASSSVNTEAFF. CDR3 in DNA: TGTGCCAGCAGTTCGGTGAACACTGAAGCTTTCTTT.

Here the CDR3 reads CASTAGVGDTQYF. The CDR3 DNA sequence: TGTGCCAGCACCGCGGGAGTAGGGGATACGCAGTATTTT. The chain carries TRBV9 and TRBJ2-3; 7 bases are a match to TRBD2. This CDR3 comprises 13 residues. Looked up from germline, CDR1 is SGDLS and CDR2 is YYNGEE. With V trimmed by 6 bases and J by 6 bases, 7 bases remained unmatched.

CDR3 sequence: CASSRGQGAYEQYF. For the CDR3, the DNA is TGTGCCAGCAGCCGGGGACAGGGCGCCTACGAGCAGTACTTC. The chain uses TRBV9 and TRBJ2-7; 9 bases are a match to TRBD1. With 4 bases clipped from V and 2 bases from J, the junction kept 4 bases outside the gene matches. This CDR3 spans 14 amino acids. Germline V CDR1 and CDR2: SGDLS, YYNGEE.

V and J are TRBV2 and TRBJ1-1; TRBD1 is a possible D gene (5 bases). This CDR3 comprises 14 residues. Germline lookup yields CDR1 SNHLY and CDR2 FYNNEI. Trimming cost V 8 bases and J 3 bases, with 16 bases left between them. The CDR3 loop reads CASLRVGGDTEAFF. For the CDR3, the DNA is TGTGCCAGCCTGAGAGTGGGGGGAGACACTGAAGCTTTCTTT.